Below are 22 T cell receptor beta chains sequenced from a single sample in a study of blood T cell repertoires in COVID-19. Sequencing used immunoSEQ multiplex PCR; TCRdb keeps in-frame clones, though not all of them. The sample shows 150,000 to 200,000 clones, about 86% of them seen only once. Sample: peripheral blood. The receptors come from a man aged 55 to 70 with acute or convalescent COVID-19.

This clone has a handful of counts. V and J are TRBV6-5 and TRBJ2-7; the match to TRBD2 covers 8 bases. Germline V gives CDR1 MNHEY, CDR2 SVGAGI. The CDR3 spans 13 residues. V lost 8 bases, J lost 2 bases, and 5 bases stayed unmatched. The CDR3 nucleotides read TGTGCCAGCGGGCGGGAGGCCACCTACGAGCAGTACTTC. This encodes CASGREATYEQYF.

The chain uses TRBV5-8 and TRBJ1-5; D call uncertain. Germline CDR1 reads SGHTS; CDR2 reads YDEGEE. The length of the CDR3 is 15 residues. Trimming took 0 bases from V and 4 from J, leaving 11 bases between them. The CDR3 region has the DNA TGTGCCAGCAGCTTGGGCAGGCCAACGAATCAGCCCCAGCATTTT. Translating gives CASSLGRPTNQPQHF.

The rearrangement joins TRBV27 to TRBJ2-5; 9 positions agree with TRBD2. Germline loops: CDR1 MNHEY, CDR2 SMNVEV (reference sequence). J gave up 5 bases and V 6 bases, and 10 bases lay outside the gene matches. The CDR3 covers 15 residues. The CDR3 loop reads CASRVSGRLRETQYF. The CDR3, as DNA: TGTGCCAGCAGGGTCAGCGGGAGGTTAAGGGAGACCCAGTACTTC.

This sequence joins TRBV13 and TRBJ1-2; 7 bases are a match to TRBD1. Germline CDR1 and CDR2: PRHDT and FYEKMQ (reference sequence). This CDR3 is built from 14 residues. J was trimmed by 4 bases and V by 5 bases; bases with no gene match: 7. The CDR3 DNA is TGTGCCAGCAGCCTATCAACAGGGGCCTATGGCTACACCTTC. Amino acid sequence: CASSLSTGAYGYTF.

V and J are TRBV6-1 and TRBJ2-5, with TRBD2 matching over 9 bases. Germline V gene sequence: CDR1 MNHNS, CDR2 SASEGT. With 4 bases clipped from V and 3 bases from J, the junction kept 9 bases outside the gene matches. This CDR3 has 16 residues. The CDR3 is CASSVGYLAGKETQYF. CDR3 sequence (DNA): TGTGCCAGCAGTGTAGGCTATCTAGCGGGAAAAGAGACCCAGTACTTC.

The rearrangement joins TRBV7-3 to TRBJ2-1; D call uncertain. V was clipped by 2 bases and J by 7 bases, with 6 bases between them. Per the germline V gene, CDR1 is SGHTA and CDR2 is FQGTGA. CDR3 length: 12 residues. In nucleotides, the CDR3 is TGTGCCAGCAGCTTAGTCGGGAATGAGCAGTTCTTC. Residues: CASSLVGNEQFF.

The J gene is TRBJ2-7, the V gene TRBV19; 9 bases line up with TRBD1. Per germline, CDR1 LNHDA and CDR2 SQIVND (reference sequence). The CDR3 runs 13 residues. Unmatched junction bases numbered 5, after V lost 5 bases and J lost 6 bases. The CDR3 reads CASSPDRGSEQYF. CDR3 coding DNA: TGTGCCAGTAGTCCGGACAGGGGAAGCGAGCAGTACTTC. The full variable domain, in which reference TRBV19 and TRBJ2-7 provide the parts outside the CDR3, is DGGITQSPKYLFRKEGQNVTLSCEQNLNHDAMYWYRQDPGQGLRLIYYSQIVNDFQKGDIAEGYSVSREKKESFPLTVTSAQKNPTAFYLCASSPDRGSEQYFGPGTRLTVT.

The count of this clone is one. The rearrangement joins TRBV10-3 to TRBJ2-2; 10 bases map to TRBD2. Trimming cost V 6 bases and J 6 bases; bases outside gene matches: 10. The CDR3 extends over 16 amino acids. Germline CDR1 and CDR2: ENHRY and SYGVKD. CDR3 protein: CAISGPSGSPAGELFF. The CDR3 DNA reads as TGTGCCATCAGCGGGCCTAGCGGGAGCCCCGCCGGGGAGCTGTTTTTT.

The chain employs TRBV2 and TRBJ2-7; 10 bases agree with TRBD2. V lost 5 bases to trimming and J lost 4 bases; unmatched junction nucleotides: 5. The CDR3 is 14 amino acids. Germline CDR1 SNHLY, CDR2 FYNNEI. The CDR3 sequence is CASSSSGGLYEQYF. The CDR3 bases are TGTGCCAGCAGTTCTAGCGGGGGATTATACGAGCAGTACTTC.

V is TRBV30 and J is TRBJ1-3; tentatively, D is TRBD1 (5 bases). The ends were cut back, 6 bases at V and 5 bases at J, with 17 bases in the middle. In germline, CDR1 is GTSNPN, CDR2 SVGIG (reference sequence). CDR3 length equals 14 residues. The CDR3 protein is CACDLTGLRNTIYF. The CDR3, as DNA: TGTGCCTGTGATCTGACGGGACTTCGAAACACCATATATTTT.

V and J are TRBV5-4 and TRBJ2-2; D call uncertain. V was shortened by 2 bases and J by 4 bases, with 6 bases between the two germline ends. Germline V lookup: CDR1 SGHNT, CDR2 YYREEE (reference sequence). The CDR3 totals 13 residues. The CDR3 loop reads CASSFPGTGELFF. As DNA, the CDR3 is TGTGCCAGCAGCTTTCCGGGCACCGGGGAGCTGTTTTTT.

The V and J genes are TRBV5-1 and TRBJ2-5; 7 positions match TRBD2. Unmatched junction bases numbered 4, after V lost 0 bases and J lost 5 bases. In germline, CDR1 is SGHRS, CDR2 YFSETQ. The CDR3 extends over 14 amino acids. CDR3 amino acids: CASSLVGAGETQYF. The CDR3 DNA sequence: TGCGCCAGCAGCTTGGTTGGAGCGGGGGAGACCCAGTACTTC.

A few counts support this clone. This chain uses TRBV4-2 with TRBJ1-4; no clear D gene. Germline V gives CDR1 LGHNA, CDR2 YNFKEQ. V was trimmed by 5 bases and J by 0 bases, leaving 7 bases between them. The CDR3 extends over 14 amino acids. The CDR3 DNA follows: TGTGCCAGCAGCAAGAGTGCAACTAATGAAAAACTGTTTTTT. Its protein product is CASSKSATNEKLFF.

The chain couples TRBV5-6 to TRBJ2-1; TRBD2 might be the D (6 bases). Trimming cost V 4 bases and J 5 bases, with 19 bases left between them. CDR3 length: 16 amino acids. CDR1 and CDR2 from the germline V gene are SGHDT and YYEEEE. DNA for the CDR3: TGTGCCAGCAGCCACACAAGACTAGGGCGGCACAATGAGCAGTTCTTC. It translates to CASSHTRLGRHNEQFF.

V gene TRBV7-3 combines with J gene TRBJ1-2; D unresolved. Trimming took off 4 bases at V and 0 bases at J, with 6 bases between the two ends. Germline values: CDR1 SGHTA, CDR2 FQGTGA. The CDR3 loop spans 13 amino acids. The CDR3 nucleotides read TGTGCCAGCAGCTCACAGCCTAACTATGGCTACACCTTC. Amino acids: CASSSQPNYGYTF.

The rearrangement uses TRBV4-1 and TRBJ2-1, with TRBD2 matching over 12 bases. Looked up from germline, CDR1 is MGHRA and CDR2 is YSYEKL. CDR3 length: 18 amino acids. Trimming at V came to 1 base and at J to 6 bases, leaving 10 bases not matched to a gene. CDR3 coding DNA: TGCGCCAGCAGCCAAGTTCGGGTGGGACTAGCGGGCGGCAATGAGCAGTTCTTC. It translates to CASSQVRVGLAGGNEQFF.

This rearrangement joins TRBV24-1 to TRBJ1-4, with D perhaps TRBD1 (6 bases). Germline assignment: CDR1 KGHDR and CDR2 SFDVKD. The CDR3 is 15 residues long. V lost 3 bases and J 2 bases, leaving 9 bases between the germline ends. The CDR3 nucleotides read TGTGCCACCAGTGATGTTGGGGGCACTAATGAAAAACTGTTTTTT. Translation: CATSDVGGTNEKLFF.

This clone was seen only once. V and J are TRBV30 and TRBJ1-1, with D uncertain. Per germline, CDR1 GTSNPN and CDR2 SVGIG (reference sequence). V was pared by 1 base and J by 0 bases, with 9 bases between. The CDR3 runs 14 residues. CDR3 protein: CAWSGSLLNTEAFF. CDR3 DNA: TGTGCCTGGAGTGGGAGTCTCTTGAACACTGAAGCTTTCTTT.

The chain is built from TRBV4-2 and TRBJ1-2; a possible D gene is TRBD1 (6 bases). CDR1 and CDR2 (germline): LGHNA, YNFKEQ. This CDR3 has 14 residues. V was shortened by 4 bases and J by 3 bases, with 12 bases between the two germline ends. In DNA, the CDR3 is TGTGCCAGCAGCCCAGACAGGTTGGACTATGGCTACACCTTC. Translating it yields CASSPDRLDYGYTF.

The CDR3 DNA is TGCGCCAGCATCCGGGACGGGGGGTCCTACAATGAGCAGTTCTTC. Protein product: CASIRDGGSYNEQFF. The rearrangement joins TRBV5-1 to TRBJ2-1; 7 nucleotides line up with TRBD2. Looked up from germline, CDR1 is SGHRS and CDR2 is YFSETQ. The CDR3 length is 15 residues. V trimming: 6 bases; J trimming: 1 base; junction bases outside the gene matches: 7.

A single count supports this clone. The gene calls are TRBV28 and TRBJ2-2; D not certain. This CDR3 contains 17 residues. The ends were cut back, 2 bases at V and 1 base at J, with 14 bases in the middle. Germline V gives CDR1 MDHEN, CDR2 SYDVKM. The CDR3 loop reads CASSLDLRTENTGELFF. The CDR3 DNA follows: TGTGCCAGCAGTTTAGACCTCCGAACAGAGAACACCGGGGAGCTGTTTTTT. Using reference TRBV28 and TRBJ2-2 for the parts outside the CDR3, the full variable domain is DVKVTQSSRYLVKRTGEKVFLECVQDMDHENMFWYRQDPGLGLRLIYFSYDVKMKEKGDIPEGYSVSREKKERFSLILESASTNQTSMYLCASSLDLRTENTGELFFGEGSRLTVL.

The J gene is TRBJ2-7, the V gene TRBV5-4; 7 nucleotides agree with TRBD1. There are 15 residues in the CDR3. CDR1 and CDR2 from the germline V gene are SGHNT and YYREEE (reference sequence). J lost 11 bases, V lost 1 base, and 15 bases had no gene match. The CDR3 DNA reads as TGTGCCAGCAGCTTGCAGGGTCGACAGGGCGGTGGGAAGTACTTC. Translating it yields CASSLQGRQGGGKYF. The full variable domain, completed using reference TRBV5-4 and TRBJ2-7, is ETGVTQSPTHLIKTRGQQVTLRCSSQSGHNTVSWYQQALGQGPQFIFQYYREEENGRGNFPPRFSGLQFPNYSSELNVNALELDDSALYLCASSLQGRQGGGKYFGPGTRLTVT.